This passage covers 11 T cell receptor beta chains from one sample sequenced in a study of neurological immune-mediated disorders. Each CDR3 protein is one row after TCRdb ran MiXCR on the 5' RACE reads. This table has 70,000 to 95,000 distinct CDR3 sequences, roughly an eighth appearing once. The time point here: longitudinal time-point 2. What was sequenced was PBMCs. These receptors came from a female donor with HTLV-1-associated myelopathy (HAM/TSP).

This clonotype was detected many times. The chain uses TRBV12-5 and TRBJ1-1; 7 bases fit TRBD1. This CDR3 is 14 amino acids long. V lost 2 bases and J lost 7; bases outside the gene matches: 7. Per the germline V gene, CDR1 is LGHNT and CDR2 is FRNRAP. The CDR3 reads CASGLSRTGGEAFF. In nucleotides, the CDR3 is TGTGCTAGTGGTTTGTCTCGGACAGGAGGTGAAGCTTTCTTT.

This clonotype was seen more than once but under ten times. This CDR3 is CASSSRAAAGTEAFF. The CDR3 coding sequence is TGTGCCAGCAGCTCCCGAGCAGCCGCGGGAACTGAAGCTTTCTTT. V is TRBV7-6 and J is TRBJ1-1; D gene ambiguous. CDR1 and CDR2 (germline): SGHVS, FNYEAQ. V dropped 4 bases and J dropped 5 bases, with 17 bases sitting between them. The CDR3 runs to 15 residues.

Points on this clonotype: A clone one base away is much larger, so this may be a read error. The V gene is TRBV7-3, the J gene TRBJ2-1, with D tentatively TRBD1 (6 bases). The CDR3 spans 16 residues. Trimming pared 5 bases from V and 10 bases from J, leaving 24 bases between. The germline gives CDR1 SGHTA, CDR2 FQGTGA. Here the CDR3 DNA reads TGTGCCAGCAGCAGAGGGGAATCAGGGGCGCGAGGGGAGCAGTTCTTC. Its protein product is CASSRGESGARGEQFF.

At least ten counts were recorded for this clonotype. This chain connects TRBV5-1 to TRBJ2-7; D call uncertain. The V end was cut by 0 bases, the J end by 4 bases, with 5 bases between. The germline V gene has CDR1 SGHRS and CDR2 YFSETQ. The CDR3 length is 12 residues. The CDR3 DNA sequence: TGCGCCAGCAGCTTGGGGCAGTACGAGCAGTACTTC. Translating it yields CASSLGQYEQYF.

This clonotype came up many times. The chain recombines TRBV7-9 with TRBJ1-3, with D possibly TRBD1 on 6 matching bases. This CDR3 region has 14 residues. Trimming removed 6 bases at V and 1 base at J, with 10 bases between. In germline, CDR1 is SEHNR, CDR2 FQNEAQ (reference sequence). The CDR3 DNA follows: TGTGCCAGCAGTTTCGGGACATCTGGAAACACCATATATTTT. Its protein product is CASSFGTSGNTIYF.

This clonotype has ten or more counts. The chain links TRBV6-5 to TRBJ1-2; D is ambiguous. Germline CDR1 and CDR2: MNHEY and SVGAGI. The CDR3 has 14 amino acids. V was clipped by 5 bases and J by 2 bases, with 12 bases between them. The CDR3: CASSSAGKNYGYTF. CDR3 sequence (DNA): TGTGCCAGCAGTAGCGCCGGGAAGAACTATGGCTACACCTTC.

This chain links TRBV5-1 with TRBJ1-4; a weak D match, TRBD1 (5 bases). This CDR3 is built from 15 residues. Germline V gene data show CDR1 as SGHRS and CDR2 as YFSETQ. V was trimmed by 3 bases and J by 7 bases, leaving 16 bases between them. The CDR3 bases are TGCGCCAGCAGCTCTCTGGGGGACCTTTCTGAAAAACTGTTTTTT. It is translated as CASSSLGDLSEKLFF.

This clonotype has at least ten counts. The genes are TRBV20-1 and TRBJ2-7, with 15 bases that match TRBD2. The CDR3 is 14 amino acids. Germline V CDR1 and CDR2: DFQATT, SNEGSKA (reference sequence). The V and J ends lost 6 bases and 6 bases, in that order; junction bases with no gene match: 6. CDR3 residues: CSAWTSGGAGEQYF. The CDR3 region has the DNA TGCAGTGCGTGGACTAGCGGGGGGGCAGGCGAGCAGTACTTC.

This clonotype was seen repeatedly, ten times or more. This chain uses TRBV4-2 with TRBJ2-3; 9 bases align to TRBD2. V dropped 1 base and J dropped 3; count of bases not matched to a gene: 14. The CDR3 covers 19 residues. Germline V lookup: CDR1 LGHNA, CDR2 YNFKEQ. This CDR3 reads CASSQAPLRGGRGTDTQYF. The CDR3 DNA follows: TGTGCCAGCAGCCAAGCCCCCTTGCGGGGGGGCCGGGGAACAGATACGCAGTATTTT.

This clonotype was seen repeatedly, ten times or more. The gene calls are TRBV10-1 and TRBJ2-7; 7 nucleotides match TRBD1. V shed 6 bases and J 3 bases; nucleotides not matched to a gene: 8. This CDR3 is built from 14 residues. CDR1 and CDR2 (germline): WNHNN, SYGVQD (reference sequence). The CDR3 sequence: CASSPGQAGYEQYF. In DNA, the CDR3 is TGCGCCAGCAGCCCCGGACAGGCGGGCTACGAGCAGTACTTC.

This clonotype was seen many times. V is TRBV20-1 and J is TRBJ1-1, with D maybe TRBD1 (6 bases). Germline V gene lookup returns CDR1 DFQATT and CDR2 SNEGSKA (reference sequence). This CDR3 is built from 15 residues. Trimming took 2 bases from V and 3 from J, leaving 16 bases between them. The DNA of the CDR3 is TGCAGTGCTAGACAGCCCAGCGGGGGCTACACTGAAGCTTTCTTT. It translates to CSARQPSGGYTEAFF.